This section outlines one T cell receptor beta chain sequence together with its context. Its antigen is not identified. The repertoire was sequenced with immunoSEQ multiplex PCR; TCRdb's copy has only in-frame clones and lacks some. The sample has about 130,000 clones, approximately 88% seen once; the top ten hold around a sixth. These data are taken from a study of T cell responses to AZD1222 COVID-19 vaccine. Regarding the study as a whole: Compared with day 0, the breadth and depth of the Spike-specific TCR repertoire rose significantly after two doses of AZD1222. Possibly, clonal diversity was underestimated; donors were largely white British and included more females. Every sample of the repertoires postdated the peak T cell response.

This TCR was sampled from an adult in good health. The sample here was peripheral blood, taken on day 0 of MenACWY control vaccination.

The CDR3 DNA is TGTGCCACCAGTGATGCCACGGGACACCATTACAATGAGCAGTTCTTC. Translation: CATSDATGHHYNEQFF. V usage is TRBV24-1 and J usage is TRBJ2-1, with a tentative D call TRBD1 (6 bases). With 3 bases removed from V and 4 bases from J, the gap between germline ends came to 15 bases. Germline V lookup: CDR1 KGHDR, CDR2 SFDVKD. The CDR3 is 16 residues long.